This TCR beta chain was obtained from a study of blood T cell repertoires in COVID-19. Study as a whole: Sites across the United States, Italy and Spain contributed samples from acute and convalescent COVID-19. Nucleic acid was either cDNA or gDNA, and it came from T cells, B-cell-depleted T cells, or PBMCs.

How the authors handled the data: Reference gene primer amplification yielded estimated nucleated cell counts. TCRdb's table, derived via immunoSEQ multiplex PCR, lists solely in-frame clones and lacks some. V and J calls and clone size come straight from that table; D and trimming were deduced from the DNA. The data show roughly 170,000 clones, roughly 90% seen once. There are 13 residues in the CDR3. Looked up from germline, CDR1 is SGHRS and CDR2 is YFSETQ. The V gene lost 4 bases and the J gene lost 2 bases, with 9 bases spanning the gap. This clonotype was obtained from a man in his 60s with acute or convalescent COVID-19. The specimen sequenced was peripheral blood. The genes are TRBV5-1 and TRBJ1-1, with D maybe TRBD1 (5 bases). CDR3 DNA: TGCGCCAGCAGCCCTAGGGGCAACACTGAAGCTTTCTTT. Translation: CASSPRGNTEAFF.